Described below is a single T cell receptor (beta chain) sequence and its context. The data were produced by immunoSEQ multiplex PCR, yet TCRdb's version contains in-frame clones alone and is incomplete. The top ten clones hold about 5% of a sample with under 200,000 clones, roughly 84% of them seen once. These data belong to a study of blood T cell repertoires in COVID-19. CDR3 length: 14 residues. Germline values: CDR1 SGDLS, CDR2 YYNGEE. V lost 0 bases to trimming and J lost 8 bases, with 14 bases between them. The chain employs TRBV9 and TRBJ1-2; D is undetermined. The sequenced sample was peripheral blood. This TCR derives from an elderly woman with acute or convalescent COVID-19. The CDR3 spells CASSVDGTAWGYTF. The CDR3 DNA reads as TGTGCCAGCAGCGTAGACGGCACAGCTTGGGGCTACACCTTC.